Below are 23 T cell receptor beta chains sequenced from a single sample in a study of Tregs in tolerant kidney transplant recipients. Data came from immunoSEQ multiplex PCR; TCRdb stores just in-frame clones and leaves some out. The sample holds some 88,000 clones, over 85% seen once. Sample: CD8+ T cells from blood. Source of these receptors: a human donor in good health.

The DNA for the CDR3 is TGTGCCTGGAGTGCGGCTAGCGGGAGTGGAGATACGCAGTATTTT. Amino acids: CAWSAASGSGDTQYF. The genes are TRBV30 and TRBJ2-3; 10 nucleotides align to TRBD2. The ends lost 1 base at V and 5 bases at J; junction bases unmatched: 6. The CDR3 length is 15 residues. The germline V gene encodes CDR1 GTSNPN and CDR2 SVGIG (reference sequence). The whole variable domain, filled in from reference TRBV30 and TRBJ2-3, reads SQTIHQWPATLVQPVGSPLSLECTVEGTSNPNLYWYRQAAGRGLQLLFYSVGIGQISSEVPQNLSASRPQDRQFILSSKKLLLSDSGFYLCAWSAASGSGDTQYFGPGTRLTVL.

The chain uses TRBV7-9 and TRBJ2-1; TRBD2 matches at 8 bases. CDR3 length: 15 residues. Looked up from germline, CDR1 is SEHNR and CDR2 is FQNEAQ (reference sequence). Trimming cost V 7 bases and J 12 bases; bases outside gene matches: 17. CDR3 DNA sequence: TGTGCCAGCACCCCGCCGGCGGGGGGACCTTTGGGGCAGTTCTTC. Protein: CASTPPAGGPLGQFF.

The chain combines TRBV9 with TRBJ2-2; possibly TRBD1 or TRBD2 for D (6 bases each). Germline loops: CDR1 SGDLS, CDR2 YYNGEE. The CDR3 consists of 14 residues. V lost 0 bases to trimming and J lost 4 bases, with 7 bases between them. The CDR3 spells CASSVGGATGELFF. CDR3 nucleotides: TGTGCCAGCAGCGTAGGGGGGGCCACCGGGGAGCTGTTTTTT. Full variable domain (remainder filled in from reference TRBV9 and TRBJ2-2): DSGVTQTPKHLITATGQRVTLRCSPRSGDLSVYWYQQSLDQGLQFLIQYYNGEERAKGNILERFSAQQFPDLHSELNLSSLELGDSALYFCASSVGGATGELFFGEGSRLTVL.

The chain is built from TRBV7-9 and TRBJ1-4, with D maybe TRBD1 (5 bases). Germline V gives CDR1 SEHNR, CDR2 FQNEAQ (reference sequence). This CDR3 has 13 amino acids. V lost 1 base and J 7 bases, leaving 7 bases between the germline ends. CDR3 amino acids: CASSLDGGEKLFF. CDR3 DNA sequence: TGTGCCAGCAGCTTAGACGGGGGTGAAAAACTGTTTTTT. Filled out from reference TRBV7-9 and TRBJ1-4, the complete variable domain reads DTGVSQNPRHKITKRGQNVTFRCDPISEHNRLYWYRQTLGQGPEFLTYFQNEAQLEKSRLLSDRFSAERPKGSFSTLEIQRTEQGDSAMYLCASSLDGGEKLFFGSGTQLSVL.

This chain links TRBV5-1 with TRBJ1-1; the match to TRBD1 covers 7 bases. J was trimmed by 3 bases and V by 0 bases; bases with no gene match: 14. CDR1 SGHRS and CDR2 YFSETQ come from the germline V gene. The CDR3 has 18 amino acids. DNA of the CDR3: TGCGCCAGCAGCTTGGCGGGGGGTCGGACAGGCAGGCACACTGAAGCTTTCTTT. Its translation: CASSLAGGRTGRHTEAFF.

This chain uses TRBV11-2 with TRBJ2-7; D is possibly TRBD2 (6 bases). V lost 0 bases, J lost 4 bases, and 13 bases lay in between. The CDR3 covers 15 residues. Germline V lookup: CDR1 SGHAT, CDR2 FQNNGV. CDR3 sequence reads: CASSLDRAGQYEQYF. The CDR3 region has the DNA TGTGCCAGCAGCTTAGACCGAGCGGGTCAGTACGAGCAGTACTTC. The full variable domain, in which reference TRBV11-2 and TRBJ2-7 provide the parts outside the CDR3, is EAGVAQSPRYKIIEKRQSVAFWCNPISGHATLYWYQQILGQGPKLLIQFQNNGVVDDSQLPKDRFSAERLKGVDSTLKIQPAKLEDSAVYLCASSLDRAGQYEQYFGPGTRLTVT.

V and J are TRBV7-9 and TRBJ2-3, with D possibly being TRBD1 or TRBD2 (6 bases each). The CDR3 runs to 16 residues. Germline CDR1 and CDR2: SEHNR and FQNEAQ (reference sequence). Trimming removed 1 base at V and 1 base at J, with 12 bases between. The CDR3 reads CASSLGGRGGTDTQYF. In DNA, the CDR3 is TGTGCCAGCAGCTTAGGAGGTAGGGGGGGCACAGATACGCAGTATTTT.

The chain recombines TRBV5-4 with TRBJ2-7; D ambiguous. This CDR3 contains 12 residues. Germline assignment: CDR1 SGHNT and CDR2 YYREEE (reference sequence). V was clipped by 0 bases and J by 3 bases, with 4 bases between them. The CDR3 loop is CASSLVGYEQYF. Written as DNA, the CDR3 is TGTGCCAGCAGCTTGGTGGGCTACGAGCAGTACTTC.

Here the CDR3 reads CASSWGTEAFF. CDR3 sequence (DNA): TGTGCCAGCAGTTGGGGGACTGAAGCTTTCTTT. J is TRBJ1-1 and V is TRBV6-1; weak D call: TRBD1 (5 bases). The CDR3 covers 11 residues. V dropped 5 bases and J dropped 5 bases, with 6 bases sitting between them. The V gene's germline CDR1 is MNHNS and CDR2 SASEGT.

This chain uses TRBV4-1 with TRBJ2-2, with D possibly matching TRBD2 (5 bases). Germline CDR1 and CDR2: MGHRA and YSYEKL. CDR3 length: 14 residues. Trimming took off 1 base at V and 6 bases at J, with 9 bases between the two ends. The CDR3 sequence: CASSQVWESGELFF. In DNA, the CDR3 is TGCGCCAGCAGCCAAGTTTGGGAGTCCGGGGAGCTGTTTTTT.

The J gene is TRBJ2-3, the V gene TRBV7-8; no firm D call. V lost 1 base and J lost 6, with 11 bases in between. The CDR3 totals 14 residues. Germline values: CDR1 SGHVS, CDR2 FQNEAQ. As DNA, the CDR3 is TGTGCCAGCAGCTTAGTCCTCGTAGGCGATACGCAGTATTTT. Encoded protein: CASSLVLVGDTQYF.

The chain is built from TRBV4-1 and TRBJ2-1; D is unclear. This CDR3 is built from 13 residues. Germline lookup yields CDR1 MGHRA and CDR2 YSYEKL. Trimming took off 1 base at V and 10 bases at J, with 11 bases between the two ends. CDR3 sequence reads: CASSQGNYREQFF. CDR3 nucleotides: TGCGCCAGCAGCCAAGGTAATTACCGAGAGCAGTTCTTC.

This clone was detected only a few times. This sequence joins TRBV29-1 and TRBJ1-1; no definite D call. The CDR3 loop spans 14 amino acids. V shed 3 bases and J shed 1 base, with 12 bases lying between them. Germline V gene sequence: CDR1 SQVTM, CDR2 ANQGSEA. The CDR3 protein is CSVDKTTKNTEAFF. In DNA form, the CDR3 reads TGCAGCGTTGACAAAACCACAAAGAACACTGAAGCTTTCTTT. Supplemented by reference TRBV29-1 and TRBJ1-1, the full variable domain reads SAVISQKPSRDICQRGTSLTIQCQVDSQVTMMFWYRQQPGQSLTLIATANQGSEATYESGFVIDKFPISRPNLTFSTLTVSNMSPEDSSIYLCSVDKTTKNTEAFFGQGTRLTVV.

V is TRBV2 and J is TRBJ1-1; 7 nucleotides align to TRBD1. The CDR3 is 11 amino acids. Germline-derived CDR1 and CDR2 are SNHLY and FYNNEI. With V trimmed by 11 bases and J by 11 bases, 11 bases remained unmatched. CDR3 DNA sequence: TGTGCCTCCCAGGGGGGGAGGGTTGCTTTCTTT. Amino acid sequence: CASQGGRVAFF.

The chain joins TRBV5-8 to TRBJ2-7; 9 nucleotides align to TRBD1. This CDR3 has 14 amino acids. Germline CDR1 SGHTS, CDR2 YDEGEE. V trimming: 2 bases; J trimming: 4 bases; junction bases outside the gene matches: 4. The CDR3 bases are TGTGCCAGCAGCTTTGGGGACAGGGTGTACGAGCAGTACTTC. It encodes CASSFGDRVYEQYF.

With regard to this clone: Other DNA sequences from this sample encode an identical CDR3 as well. The CDR3 loop reads CASSIGLAGGYEQYF. Here the CDR3 DNA reads TGTGCCAGTAGTATCGGACTAGCGGGGGGGTACGAGCAGTACTTC. This chain connects TRBV19 to TRBJ2-7, with TRBD2 matching 15 bases. After removal of 3 bases from V and 4 bases from J, the junction contained 1 base not matched to a gene. This CDR3 spans 15 amino acids. CDR1 is LNHDA and CDR2 is SQIVND in the germline V gene (reference sequence).

The rearrangement links TRBV21-1 to TRBJ2-4; the table's D call, TRBD2, was not checked against the DNA. TRBV21-1 is marked as a pseudogene. CDR3 size: 21 residues. CDR3 nucleotides: TGTGCCAGCAGCAAAGGTAAAGCGAAAGGTAGCGGGAGGGACAGAAAAAACATTCAGTACTTC. Amino acids: CASSKGKAKGSGRDRKNIQYF.

The chain links TRBV19 to TRBJ2-2, with D possibly being TRBD1 (6 bases). CDR3 length equals 16 residues. V was shortened by 3 bases and J by 3 bases, with 14 bases between the two germline ends. The germline V gene encodes CDR1 LNHDA and CDR2 SQIVND (reference sequence). The CDR3 region is CASSMTPGQYTGELFF. The DNA of the CDR3 is TGTGCCAGTAGTATGACACCGGGACAATACACCGGGGAGCTGTTTTTT. Full variable domain (remainder filled in from reference TRBV19 and TRBJ2-2): DGGITQSPKYLFRKEGQNVTLSCEQNLNHDAMYWYRQDPGQGLRLIYYSQIVNDFQKGDIAEGYSVSREKKESFPLTVTSAQKNPTAFYLCASSMTPGQYTGELFFGEGSRLTVL.

The chain couples TRBV18 to TRBJ1-6, with D hard to call. The CDR3 has 17 amino acids. Deletions cut 8 bases from V and 0 bases from J, with 17 bases between. Germline CDR1 KGHSH, CDR2 LQKENI. The CDR3 here is CASRPPDPSSYNSPLHF. CDR3 DNA sequence: TGTGCCAGCCGACCGCCAGACCCAAGCTCCTATAATTCACCCCTCCACTTT. Combining the CDR3 with reference TRBV18 and TRBJ1-6 gives the whole variable domain NAGVMQNPRHLVRRRGQEARLRCSPMKGHSHVYWYRQLPEEGLKFMVYLQKENIIDESGMPKERFSAEFPKEGPSILRIQQVVRGDSAAYFCASRPPDPSSYNSPLHFGNGTRLTVT.

This rearrangement joins TRBV19 to TRBJ1-5; the match to TRBD1 covers 11 bases. The V and J ends lost 4 bases and 6 bases, in that order; junction bases with no gene match: 8. Germline CDR1 and CDR2: LNHDA and SQIVND (reference sequence). The CDR3 has 16 amino acids. The chain's CDR3 is CASSRRTGGDGQPQHF. CDR3 bases: TGTGCCAGTAGTAGAAGGACAGGGGGCGACGGTCAGCCCCAGCATTTT.

This chain uses TRBV9 with TRBJ1-3; D perhaps matches TRBD1 (5 bases). This CDR3 spans 14 amino acids. Per germline, CDR1 SGDLS and CDR2 YYNGEE. With 0 bases removed from V and 5 bases from J, the gap between germline ends came to 9 bases. The chain's CDR3 is CASSVGRERNTIYF. DNA for the CDR3: TGTGCCAGCAGCGTAGGCAGGGAGAGAAACACCATATATTTT. The variable domain in full, with the rest retrieved from reference TRBV9 and TRBJ1-3, is DSGVTQTPKHLITATGQRVTLRCSPRSGDLSVYWYQQSLDQGLQFLIQYYNGEERAKGNILERFSAQQFPDLHSELNLSSLELGDSALYFCASSVGRERNTIYFGEGSWLTVV.

V usage is TRBV4-1 and J usage is TRBJ2-7, with no clear D. The CDR3 is made up of 13 amino acids. Trimming pared 3 bases from V and 3 bases from J, leaving 9 bases between. Germline CDR1 is MGHRA and CDR2 is YSYEKL. The DNA for the CDR3 is TGCGCCAGCAGCCACTTCCCAGGCTACGAGCAGTACTTC. It translates to CASSHFPGYEQYF.

The chain combines TRBV29-1 with TRBJ2-2, with 8 bases matching TRBD1. The CDR3 is 14 amino acids. The ends lost 4 bases at V and 6 bases at J; junction bases unmatched: 7. Germline lookup yields CDR1 SQVTM and CDR2 ANQGSEA. CDR3 nucleotides: TGCAGCGTTGGTGACAGGGGTAAGGCCGGGGAGCTGTTTTTT. Translating gives CSVGDRGKAGELFF.